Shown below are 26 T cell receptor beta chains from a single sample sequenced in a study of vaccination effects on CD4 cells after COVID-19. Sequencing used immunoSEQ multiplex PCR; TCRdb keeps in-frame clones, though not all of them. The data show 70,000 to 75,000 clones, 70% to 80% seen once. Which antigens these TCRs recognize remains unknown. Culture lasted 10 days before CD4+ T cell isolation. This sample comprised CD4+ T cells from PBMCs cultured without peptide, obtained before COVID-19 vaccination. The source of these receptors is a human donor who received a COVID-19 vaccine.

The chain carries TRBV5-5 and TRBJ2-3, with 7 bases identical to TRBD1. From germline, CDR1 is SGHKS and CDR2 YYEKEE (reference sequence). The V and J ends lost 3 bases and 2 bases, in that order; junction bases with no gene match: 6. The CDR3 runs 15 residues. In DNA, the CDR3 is TGTGCCAGCAGCTCGTGGACAGGTTACACAGATACGCAGTATTTT. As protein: CASSSWTGYTDTQYF.

The CDR3 spells CASSQESLAGGRLGADTQYF. The DNA of the CDR3 is TGCGCCAGCAGCCAAGAGAGCCTAGCGGGGGGCCGGTTAGGCGCAGATACGCAGTATTTT. The V gene is TRBV4-3, the J gene TRBJ2-3; 11 positions agree with TRBD2. Looked up from germline, CDR1 is LGHNA and CDR2 is YSLEER. J was trimmed by 4 bases and V by 0 bases; bases with no gene match: 15. The CDR3 extends over 20 amino acids.

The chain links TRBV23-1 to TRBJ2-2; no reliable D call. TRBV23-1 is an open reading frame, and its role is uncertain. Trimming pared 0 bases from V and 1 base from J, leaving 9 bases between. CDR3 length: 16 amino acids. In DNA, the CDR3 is TGCGCCAGCAGTCAATCAGGGTCGAAGAACACCGGGGAGCTGTTTTTT. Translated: CASSQSGSKNTGELFF.

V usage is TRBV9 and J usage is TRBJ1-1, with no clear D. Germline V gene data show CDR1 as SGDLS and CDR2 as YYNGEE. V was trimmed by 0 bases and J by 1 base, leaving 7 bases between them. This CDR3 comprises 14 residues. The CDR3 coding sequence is TGTGCCAGCAGCGTAGAGCCTCAGAACACTGAAGCTTTCTTT. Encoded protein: CASSVEPQNTEAFF.

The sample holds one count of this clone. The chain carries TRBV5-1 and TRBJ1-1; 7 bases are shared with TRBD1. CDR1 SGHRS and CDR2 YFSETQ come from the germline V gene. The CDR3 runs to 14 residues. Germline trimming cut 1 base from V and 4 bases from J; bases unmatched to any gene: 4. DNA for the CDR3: TGCGCCAGCAGCTTGCAGGCAGGGGGCACTGAAGCTTTCTTT. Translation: CASSLQAGGTEAFF. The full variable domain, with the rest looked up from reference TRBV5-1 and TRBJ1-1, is KAGVTQTPRYLIKTRGQQVTLSCSPISGHRSVSWYQQTPGQGLQFLFEYFSETQRNKGNFPGRFSGRQFSNSRSEMNVSTLELGDSALYLCASSLQAGGTEAFFGQGTRLTVV.

The CDR3 DNA is TGTGCCAGCACCTGGGGAGGCTCGGGAGAGACCCAGTACTTC. Protein sequence: CASTWGGSGETQYF. V and J are TRBV25-1 and TRBJ2-5, with D perhaps TRBD2 (6 bases). The CDR3 consists of 14 residues. V was trimmed by 7 bases and J by 4 bases, leaving 16 bases between them. CDR1 is MGHDK, CDR2 SYGVNS, per germline. Full variable domain (outside the CDR3, taken from reference TRBV25-1 and TRBJ2-5): EADIYQTPRYLVIGTGKKITLECSQTMGHDKMYWYQQDPGMELHLIHYSYGVNSTEKGDLSSESTVSRIRTEHFPLTLESARPSHTSQYLCASTWGGSGETQYFGPGTRLLVL.

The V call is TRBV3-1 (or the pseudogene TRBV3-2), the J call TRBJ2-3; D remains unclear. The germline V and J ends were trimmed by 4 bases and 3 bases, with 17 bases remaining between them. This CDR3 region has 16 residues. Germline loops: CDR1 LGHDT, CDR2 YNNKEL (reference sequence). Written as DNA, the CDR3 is TGTGCCAGCAGCCCCCGAGGAACCCGAGGAACAGATACGCAGTATTTT. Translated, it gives CASSPRGTRGTDTQYF.

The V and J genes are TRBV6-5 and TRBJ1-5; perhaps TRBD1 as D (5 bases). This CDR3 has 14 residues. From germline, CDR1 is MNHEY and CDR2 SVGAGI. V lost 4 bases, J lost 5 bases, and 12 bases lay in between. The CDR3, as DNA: TGTGCCAGCAGTTCTCAGGGATTCCATCAGCCCCAGCATTTT. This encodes CASSSQGFHQPQHF.

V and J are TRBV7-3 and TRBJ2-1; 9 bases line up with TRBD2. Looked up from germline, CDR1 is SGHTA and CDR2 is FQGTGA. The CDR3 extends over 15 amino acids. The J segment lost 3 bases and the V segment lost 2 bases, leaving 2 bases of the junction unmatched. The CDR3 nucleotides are TGTGCCAGCAGCTTATCTAGCGGGGACTACAATGAGCAGTTCTTC. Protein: CASSLSSGDYNEQFF.

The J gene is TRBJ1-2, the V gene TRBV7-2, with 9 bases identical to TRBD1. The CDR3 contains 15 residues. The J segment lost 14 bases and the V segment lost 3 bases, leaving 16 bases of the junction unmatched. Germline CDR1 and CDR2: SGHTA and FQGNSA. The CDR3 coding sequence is TGTGCCAGCAGCTTGCCTTTGGGACAGGGTTTTTCGTGGACCTTC. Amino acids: CASSLPLGQGFSWTF.

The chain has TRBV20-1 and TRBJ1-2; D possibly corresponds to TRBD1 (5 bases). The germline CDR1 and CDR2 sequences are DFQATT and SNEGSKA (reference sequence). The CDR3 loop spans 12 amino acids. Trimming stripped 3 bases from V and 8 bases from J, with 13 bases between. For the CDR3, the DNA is TGCAGTGCTAGTAAGGGGCTAGGAGGCTACACCTTC. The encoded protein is CSASKGLGGYTF.

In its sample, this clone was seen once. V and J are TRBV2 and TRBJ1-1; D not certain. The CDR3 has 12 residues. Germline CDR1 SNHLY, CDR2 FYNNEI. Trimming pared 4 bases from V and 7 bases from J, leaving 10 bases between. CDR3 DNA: TGTGCCAGCAGTGGGCGGAGAATTGAAGCTTTCTTT. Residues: CASSGRRIEAFF.

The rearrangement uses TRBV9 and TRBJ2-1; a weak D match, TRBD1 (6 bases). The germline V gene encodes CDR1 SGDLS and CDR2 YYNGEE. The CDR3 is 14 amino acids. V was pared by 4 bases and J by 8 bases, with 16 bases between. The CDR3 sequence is CASSTKQGTDEQFF. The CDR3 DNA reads TGTGCCAGCAGCACCAAACAGGGTACAGATGAGCAGTTCTTC.

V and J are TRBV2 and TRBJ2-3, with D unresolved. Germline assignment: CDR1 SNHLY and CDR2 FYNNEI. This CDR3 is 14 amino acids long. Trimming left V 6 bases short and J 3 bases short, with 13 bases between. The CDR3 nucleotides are TGTGCCAGCAGGGTCGACTCGGGTACAGATACGCAGTATTTT. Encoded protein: CASRVDSGTDTQYF. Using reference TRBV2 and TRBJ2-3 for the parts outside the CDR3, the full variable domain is EPEVTQTPSHQVTQMGQEVILRCVPISNHLYFYWYRQILGQKVEFLVSFYNNEISEKSEIFDDQFSVERPDGSNFTLKIRSTKLEDSAMYFCASRVDSGTDTQYFGPGTRLTVL.

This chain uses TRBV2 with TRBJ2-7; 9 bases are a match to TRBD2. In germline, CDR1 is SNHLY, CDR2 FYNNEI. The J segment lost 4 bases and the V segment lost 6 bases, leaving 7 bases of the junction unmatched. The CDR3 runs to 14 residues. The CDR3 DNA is TGTGCCAGCAGGACCGGACTAGCGCTTTACGAGCAGTACGTC. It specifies CASRTGLALYEQYV.

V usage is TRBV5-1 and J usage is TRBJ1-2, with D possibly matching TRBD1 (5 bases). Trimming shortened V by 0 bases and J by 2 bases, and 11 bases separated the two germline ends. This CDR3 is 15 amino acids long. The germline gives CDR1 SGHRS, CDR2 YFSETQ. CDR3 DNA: TGCGCCAGCAGCTTGGTAGGGGATGGCAACTATGGCTACACCTTC. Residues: CASSLVGDGNYGYTF.

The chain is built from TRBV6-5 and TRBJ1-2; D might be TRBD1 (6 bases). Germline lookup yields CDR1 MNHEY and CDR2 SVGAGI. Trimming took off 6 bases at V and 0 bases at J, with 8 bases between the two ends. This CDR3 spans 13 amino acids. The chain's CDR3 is CASRRTANYGYTF. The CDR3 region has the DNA TGTGCCAGCAGACGGACAGCTAACTATGGCTACACCTTC.

Written as DNA, the CDR3 is TGTGCCATCAGTGTTGGGGGTCAGGATGGCTACACCTTC. Translating gives CAISVGGQDGYTF. The V call is TRBV10-3, the J call TRBJ1-2, with D possibly matching TRBD1 (5 bases). The germline V gene encodes CDR1 ENHRY and CDR2 SYGVKD. The CDR3 is made up of 13 amino acids. V was trimmed by 4 bases and J by 6 bases, leaving 12 bases between them.

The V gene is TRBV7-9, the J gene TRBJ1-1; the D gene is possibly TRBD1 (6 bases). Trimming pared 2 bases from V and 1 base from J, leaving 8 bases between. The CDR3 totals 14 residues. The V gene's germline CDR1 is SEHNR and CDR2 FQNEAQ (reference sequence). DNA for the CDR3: TGTGCCAGCAGCTTACTACAGGGGAACACTGAAGCTTTCTTT. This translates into CASSLLQGNTEAFF.

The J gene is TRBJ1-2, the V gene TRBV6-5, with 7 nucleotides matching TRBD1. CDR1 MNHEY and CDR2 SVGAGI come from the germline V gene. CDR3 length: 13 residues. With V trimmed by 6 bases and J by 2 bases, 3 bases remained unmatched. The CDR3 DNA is TGTGCCAGCAGAAGGGGACAGAACTATGGCTACACCTTC. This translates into CASRRGQNYGYTF.

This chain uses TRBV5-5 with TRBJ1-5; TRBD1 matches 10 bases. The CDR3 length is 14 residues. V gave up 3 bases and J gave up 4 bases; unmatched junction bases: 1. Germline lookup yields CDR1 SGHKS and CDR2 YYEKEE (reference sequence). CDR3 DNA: TGTGCCAGCAGCTGGGGACAGGGGAATCAGCCCCAGCATTTT. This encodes CASSWGQGNQPQHF.

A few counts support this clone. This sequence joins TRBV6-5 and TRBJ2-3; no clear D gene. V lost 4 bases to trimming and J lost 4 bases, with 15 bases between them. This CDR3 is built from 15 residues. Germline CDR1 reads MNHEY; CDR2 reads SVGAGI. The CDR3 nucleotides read TGTGCCAGCAGTTCCGGATTGCTTAACCCAGATACGCAGTATTTT. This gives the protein CASSSGLLNPDTQYF.

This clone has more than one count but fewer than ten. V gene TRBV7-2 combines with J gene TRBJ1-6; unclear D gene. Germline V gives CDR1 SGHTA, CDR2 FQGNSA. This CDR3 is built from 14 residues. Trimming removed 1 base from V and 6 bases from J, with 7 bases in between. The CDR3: CASSLGLGNSPLHF. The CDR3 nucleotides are TGTGCCAGCAGCTTAGGACTCGGTAATTCACCCCTCCACTTT.

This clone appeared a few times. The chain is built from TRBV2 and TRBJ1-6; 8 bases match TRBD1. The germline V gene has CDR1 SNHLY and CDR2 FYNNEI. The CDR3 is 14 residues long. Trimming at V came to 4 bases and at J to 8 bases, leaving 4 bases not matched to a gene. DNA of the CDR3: TGTGCCAGCAGTGGGGACAGGCCCTATTCACCCCTCCACTTT. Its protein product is CASSGDRPYSPLHF.

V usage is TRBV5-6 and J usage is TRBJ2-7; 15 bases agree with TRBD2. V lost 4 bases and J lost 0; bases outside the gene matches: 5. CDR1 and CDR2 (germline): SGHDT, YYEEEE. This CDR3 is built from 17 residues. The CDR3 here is CASSAGLAGGPSYEQYV. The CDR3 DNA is TGTGCCAGCAGCGCCGGACTAGCGGGGGGGCCCTCCTACGAGCAGTACGTC.

In DNA form, the CDR3 reads TGTGCCAGCAGCTTAGTTCCGGGGTCCGGGGAGCTGTTTTTT. It is translated as CASSLVPGSGELFF. This chain uses TRBV7-7 with TRBJ2-2, with D perhaps matching TRBD2 (5 bases). This CDR3 is 14 amino acids long. Trimming left V 1 base short and J 6 bases short, with 9 bases between. In germline, CDR1 is SSHAT, CDR2 FNYEAQ (reference sequence).